The clone carrying this TCR beta chain was recorded at least ten times. This specimen belongs to a study of patients and donors after allogeneic stem cell transplantation. TCRdb itself ran the RT-PCR reads through MiXCR, one entry per CDR3 protein. The sample has about 960,000 distinct CDR3 sequences; roughly 18% are singletons. CDR1 is LGHNA and CDR2 is YNFKEQ in the germline V gene. The CDR3 has 12 amino acids. Trimming left V 6 bases short and J 4 bases short, with 9 bases between. Sample: blood, either unsorted or a sorted T cell fraction (not recorded which). This TCR was sampled from a human donor who was either an allogeneic HSCT recipient or a stem cell or donor lymphocyte infusion donor (not recorded which). It is not recorded whose cells these are; they may come from a transplant donor. The chain couples TRBV4-2 to TRBJ2-5, with a weak D call TRBD1 (6 bases). CDR3 nucleotides: TGTGCCAGCAGTCAGGGGCCAGAGACCCAGTACTTC. This sequence encodes CASSQGPETQYF.